The 18 T cell receptor beta chains presented below share a single source sample, sequenced in a study of identical twins. From the 5' RACE reads, TCRdb called clonotypes with MiXCR, one entry per CDR3 protein. Of about 470,000 distinct CDR3 sequences listed, roughly 24% were seen once; the top ten hold about 2.7%. These same records also appear under a second study, on T cells expressing NK-cell markers.

The sequenced sample was CD4+ T cells sorted from blood. The receptors stem from a young woman in good health.

Ten or more counts support this clonotype. The CDR3 spells CASSRRQAINYGYTF. CDR3 in DNA: TGTGCCAGCAGCCGAAGACAGGCAATTAACTATGGCTACACCTTC. V usage is TRBV7-2 and J usage is TRBJ1-2, with D perhaps matching TRBD1 (6 bases). The CDR3 covers 15 residues. The ends were cut back, 5 bases at V and 1 base at J, with 14 bases in the middle. The V gene's germline CDR1 is SGHTA and CDR2 FQGNSA.

This chain connects TRBV12-3 or TRBV12-4 to TRBJ1-2, with no clear D. Deletions cut 4 bases from V and 3 bases from J, with 12 bases between. The CDR3 sequence is 14 residues long. The CDR3 protein is CASSSLSIHYGYTF. In DNA form, the CDR3 reads TGTGCCAGCAGTTCCCTTAGTATTCACTATGGCTACACCTTC.

The rearrangement uses TRBV5-1 and TRBJ2-2; no clear D gene. With 1 base removed from V and 6 bases from J, the gap between germline ends came to 19 bases. Germline-derived CDR1 and CDR2 are SGHRS and YFSETQ. This CDR3 spans 17 amino acids. In DNA form, the CDR3 reads TGCGCCAGCAGCTTGCCCGGATTTTCGAGTTTTGCCGGGGAGCTGTTTTTT. Translated, it gives CASSLPGFSSFAGELFF.

Only a few counts were recorded for this clonotype. The V and J genes are TRBV12-3 or TRBV12-4 and TRBJ1-1, with a tentative D call TRBD1 (5 bases). This CDR3 region has 15 residues. V lost 3 bases, J lost 1 base, and 12 bases lay in between. The CDR3 bases are TGTGCCAGCAGTTTGGTCCAGGGCTGGAACACTGAAGCTTTCTTT. Translation: CASSLVQGWNTEAFF.

This sequence joins TRBV7-2 and TRBJ2-6; D is unresolved. This CDR3 has 13 residues. Between the trimmed V and J ends, which lost 5 bases and 4 bases, there was a span of 6 bases. The germline CDR1 and CDR2 sequences are SGHTA and FQGNSA. The CDR3 coding sequence is TGTGCCAGCAGCAAACAAGGGGCCAACGTCCTGACTTTC. Translated, it gives CASSKQGANVLTF. The variable domain in full, completed from reference TRBV7-2 and TRBJ2-6, reads GAGVSQSPSNKVTEKGKDVELRCDPISGHTALYWYRQSLGQGLEFLIYFQGNSAPDKSGLPSDRFSAERTGGSVSTLTIQRTQQEDSAVYLCASSKQGANVLTFGAGSRLTVL.

V is TRBV24-1 and J is TRBJ2-1, with D tentatively TRBD1 (5 bases). The length of the CDR3 is 12 residues. Trimming left V 4 bases short and J 10 bases short, with 10 bases between. Germline V gene sequence: CDR1 KGHDR, CDR2 SFDVKD. CDR3 coding DNA: TGTGCCACCAGTGACCTGACAGACGAGCAGTTCTTC. Amino acids: CATSDLTDEQFF.

This clonotype was seen a few times. The gene calls are TRBV12-3 or TRBV12-4 and TRBJ2-2; D is unclear. V was shortened by 3 bases and J by 2 bases, with 10 bases between the two germline ends. This CDR3 region has 15 residues. The DNA of the CDR3 is TGTGCCAGCAGTTTTCATACGGTTAACACCGGGGAGCTGTTTTTT. Encoded protein: CASSFHTVNTGELFF.

There are a few counts of this clonotype. The V and J genes are TRBV15 and TRBJ2-3; D perhaps matches TRBD2 (6 bases). V was cut by 3 bases and J by 5 bases, with 15 bases left in between. The CDR3 is 15 residues long. Germline lookup yields CDR1 LNHNV and CDR2 YYDKDF (reference sequence). CDR3 nucleotide sequence: TGTGCCACCAGCAGCCCGAGGCAGGGAGGAGATACGCAGTATTTT. Its translation: CATSSPRQGGDTQYF.

The table lists this clonotype with a few counts. The J gene is TRBJ2-2, the V gene TRBV12-3 or TRBV12-4; D not certain. V was pared by 2 bases and J by 0 bases, with 10 bases between. The length of the CDR3 is 16 residues. For the CDR3, the DNA is TGTGCCAGCAGTTTAACTCCGGGTGCGAACACCGGGGAGCTGTTTTTT. This translates into CASSLTPGANTGELFF.

This clonotype was seen ten or more times. The V call is TRBV5-1, the J call TRBJ1-4; D is uncertain. The CDR3 extends over 12 amino acids. Germline CDR1 is SGHRS and CDR2 is YFSETQ. The V end was cut by 0 bases, the J end by 7 bases, with 4 bases between. The CDR3 bases are TGCGCCAGCAGCTTGGTGGGTGAAAAACTGTTTTTT. Protein: CASSLVGEKLFF.

The chain combines TRBV3-1 with TRBJ2-1, with a weak D call TRBD2 (6 bases). Germline assignment: CDR1 LGHDT and CDR2 YNNKEL (reference sequence). The CDR3 totals 14 residues. V was cut by 4 bases and J by 16 bases, with 23 bases left in between. CDR3 DNA: TGTGCCAGCAGCCCAGCCCGGGACTCGCTTTCGATTTTCTTC. This sequence encodes CASSPARDSLSIFF.

V gene TRBV20-1 combines with J gene TRBJ2-1; 11 bases agree with TRBD2. CDR1 is DFQATT, CDR2 SNEGSKA, per germline (reference sequence). The CDR3 length is 12 residues. V was clipped by 4 bases and J by 10 bases; unmatched bases: 3. The CDR3 DNA sequence: TGCAGTGCTATCCCTAGCGGGAGGGAGCAGTTCTTC. Protein: CSAIPSGREQFF.

The V call is TRBV10-3, the J call TRBJ2-3, with 7 bases that match TRBD2. The CDR3 totals 14 residues. V dropped 6 bases and J dropped 0; count of bases not matched to a gene: 3. The V gene's germline CDR1 is ENHRY and CDR2 SYGVKD. The CDR3 nucleotides read TGTGCCATCAGGACTAGCTACAGCACAGATACGCAGTATTTT. The encoded protein is CAIRTSYSTDTQYF.

V usage is TRBV12-3 or TRBV12-4 and J usage is TRBJ2-4, with TRBD1 as a possible D gene (5 bases). This CDR3 comprises 13 residues. V was clipped by 6 bases and J by 9 bases, with 15 bases between them. CDR3 sequence (DNA): TGTGCCAGCAGCGAACAGGTGGCAAGCATTCAGTACTTC. As protein: CASSEQVASIQYF.

This clonotype was detected once. V usage is TRBV6-5 and J usage is TRBJ2-2; D may correspond to TRBD1 or TRBD2 (5 bases each). V lost 2 bases, J lost 4 bases, and 11 bases lay in between. Germline CDR1 MNHEY, CDR2 SVGAGI. The CDR3 is made up of 15 amino acids. CDR3 region: CASSYLGRSTGELFF. DNA for the CDR3: TGTGCCAGCAGTTACCTGGGACGGTCCACCGGGGAGCTGTTTTTT.

This sequence joins TRBV5-1 and TRBJ2-7; 8 bases agree with TRBD2. From germline, CDR1 is SGHRS and CDR2 YFSETQ. Unmatched junction bases numbered 6, after V lost 1 base and J lost 3 bases. The CDR3 spans 15 residues. The CDR3 here is CASSLSGGALYEQYF. The CDR3 DNA sequence: TGCGCCAGCAGCTTGTCGGGGGGGGCCCTCTACGAGCAGTACTTC.

This clonotype has only a few counts. CDR3 loop: CSARIGLAQYNEQFF. For the CDR3, the DNA is TGCAGTGCTAGGATCGGACTAGCCCAGTACAATGAGCAGTTCTTC. The chain combines TRBV20-1 with TRBJ2-1; 8 bases agree with TRBD2. The CDR3 spans 15 residues. Germline V gene sequence: CDR1 DFQATT, CDR2 SNEGSKA (reference sequence). The V and J ends lost 3 bases and 4 bases, in that order; junction bases with no gene match: 8.

The CDR3 region has the DNA TGTGCCAGCAGCGGAGAACACAGGGGACAGGCTGAAGCTTTCTTT. Translating it yields CASSGEHRGQAEAFF. V is TRBV9 and J is TRBJ1-1; TRBD1 matches at 8 bases. The CDR3 runs 15 residues. The ends lost 3 bases at V and 6 bases at J; junction bases unmatched: 10. Germline lookup yields CDR1 SGDLS and CDR2 YYNGEE.